This note documents a single T cell receptor beta chain sequence. Its target is not known. Sequencing was performed with immunoSEQ multiplex PCR; in TCRdb, only in-frame clones are kept and a portion is missing. The sample lists 140,000 or so clones, approximately 86% occurring once. This CDR3 has 14 residues. V lost 0 bases and J lost 6, with 12 bases in between. Germline CDR1 WNHNN, CDR2 SYGVQD (reference sequence). This sample is drawn from a study of cytomegalovirus exposure and HLA in healthy donors. At the level of the study: The 120 or so validation repertoires and the 666 first-cohort repertoires shared a platform, a later analysis reported.

General study points: The TCR clusters that emerged in the first cohort tended, a later analysis found, to co-occur in the approximately 120 validation repertoires. Researchers catalogued about 150 TCR beta chains as cytomegalovirus-associated.

The sequence was collected from a man aged 18 to 30 in good health and CMV-seropositive. The specimen sequenced was PBMCs. V and J are TRBV10-1 and TRBJ2-7; D might be TRBD2 (6 bases). CDR3 protein: CASSESRGSSEQYF. For the CDR3, the DNA is TGCGCCAGCAGTGAGTCGCGGGGAAGCTCCGAGCAGTACTTC.